This passage covers 19 T cell receptor beta chains from one sample sequenced in a study of vaccination effects on CD4 cells after COVID-19. No antigens are known for them. Cultured cells yielded isolated CD4+ T cells after approximately nine days. Measured with immunoSEQ multiplex PCR; TCRdb has only the in-frame clones, and not every one. The table has 50,000 or so clones, more than 65% seen once. The sequences come from CD4+ T cells from PBMCs cultured without peptide, collected before COVID-19 vaccination. All receptors come from a human donor who received a COVID-19 vaccine.

The chain links TRBV5-6 to TRBJ1-3; D might be TRBD1 (6 bases). The CDR3 extends over 15 amino acids. V was pared by 0 bases and J by 5 bases, with 12 bases between. In germline, CDR1 is SGHDT, CDR2 YYEEEE. The CDR3 spells CASSLAGAARNTIYF. CDR3 DNA sequence: TGTGCCAGCAGCTTGGCAGGGGCGGCTCGAAACACCATATATTTT.

This clone was seen only a few times. V usage is TRBV5-4 and J usage is TRBJ2-2; 9 nucleotides align to TRBD1. Trimming removed 5 bases from V and 0 bases from J; junction bases left unmatched: 2. The germline gives CDR1 SGHNT, CDR2 YYREEE (reference sequence). The CDR3 covers 15 residues. CDR3 nucleotide sequence: TGTGCCAGCAGGGGGGACAGGGCGAACACCGGGGAGCTGTTTTTT. It is translated as CASRGDRANTGELFF. Using reference TRBV5-4 and TRBJ2-2 for the parts outside the CDR3, the full variable domain is ETGVTQSPTHLIKTRGQQVTLRCSSQSGHNTVSWYQQALGQGPQFIFQYYREEENGRGNFPPRFSGLQFPNYSSELNVNALELDDSALYLCASRGDRANTGELFFGEGSRLTVL.

The chain links TRBV7-2 to TRBJ1-2, with D hard to call. The CDR3 length is 14 residues. V dropped 4 bases and J dropped 4 bases, with 13 bases sitting between them. Germline V gives CDR1 SGHTA, CDR2 FQGNSA. CDR3 residues: CASSSLSVRYGYTF. CDR3 nucleotides: TGTGCCAGCAGCTCCTTATCTGTTCGCTATGGCTACACCTTC.

The chain uses TRBV28 and TRBJ1-2, with TRBD1 as a possible D gene (5 bases). The germline V gene encodes CDR1 MDHEN and CDR2 SYDVKM. The CDR3 runs 14 residues. With 2 bases removed from V and 1 base from J, the gap between germline ends came to 8 bases. The CDR3 spells CASSLLGVNYGYTF. CDR3 bases: TGTGCCAGCAGTTTACTAGGGGTTAACTATGGCTACACCTTC.

CDR3 sequence reads: CAWRTMNTEAFF. In DNA form, the CDR3 reads TGTGCCTGGAGAACAATGAACACTGAAGCTTTCTTT. This chain uses TRBV30 with TRBJ1-1; the D is unclear. Between the trimmed V and J ends, which lost 3 bases and 0 bases, there was a span of 5 bases. The CDR3 has 12 amino acids. From germline, CDR1 is GTSNPN and CDR2 SVGIG (reference sequence).

The chain couples TRBV7-3 to TRBJ1-2; D is perhaps TRBD1 (6 bases). Per germline, CDR1 SGHTA and CDR2 FQGTGA. The CDR3 is 16 amino acids. Trimming pared 1 base from V and 4 bases from J, leaving 16 bases between. The CDR3 loop reads CASSLNGGRAAYGYTF. Here the CDR3 DNA reads TGTGCCAGCAGCTTAAACGGGGGCAGGGCCGCCTATGGCTACACCTTC.

V is TRBV30 and J is TRBJ1-5; no firm D call. V was clipped by 0 bases and J by 4 bases, with 7 bases between them. The germline V gene has CDR1 GTSNPN and CDR2 SVGIG (reference sequence). The CDR3 spans 13 residues. CDR3 sequence (DNA): TGTGCCTGGAGTGTAACCGGAAATCAGCCCCAGCATTTT. This codes for CAWSVTGNQPQHF.

This chain joins TRBV6-2 or TRBV6-3 and TRBJ1-1; D uncertain. The CDR3 spans 12 residues. V lost 1 base, J lost 10 bases, and 10 bases lay in between. Germline V gene sequence: CDR1 MNHEY, CDR2 SVGEGT. The CDR3: CASSYFGDGAFF. The CDR3 DNA sequence: TGTGCCAGCAGTTACTTTGGTGACGGAGCTTTCTTT.

V gene TRBV5-1 combines with J gene TRBJ2-1, with 7 bases that match TRBD2. CDR3 size: 16 residues. Germline CDR1 SGHRS, CDR2 YFSETQ. V trimming: 0 bases; J trimming: 6 bases; junction bases outside the gene matches: 9. The CDR3 nucleotides are TGCGCCAGCAGCTTGGCAGGGCATCCGGGGGGCAATGAGCAGTTCTTC. Translation: CASSLAGHPGGNEQFF.

The chain employs TRBV19 and TRBJ2-1; perhaps TRBD2 as D (5 bases). With 4 bases removed from V and 1 base from J, the gap between germline ends came to 11 bases. Germline V gives CDR1 LNHDA, CDR2 SQIVND (reference sequence). This CDR3 has 15 amino acids. The CDR3 sequence is CASSTPGSSYNEQFF. CDR3 sequence (DNA): TGTGCCAGTAGTACCCCGGGGTCATCCTACAATGAGCAGTTCTTC.

The chain joins TRBV2 to TRBJ2-7; TRBD1 matches at 11 bases. V was pared by 4 bases and J by 6 bases, with 5 bases of the junction left unmatched. The germline V gene has CDR1 SNHLY and CDR2 FYNNEI. The CDR3 is 14 residues long. The CDR3 DNA reads TGTGCCAGCAGTGGGTCGGGACAGGGGGGCGAGCAGTACTTC. Protein product: CASSGSGQGGEQYF.

The rearrangement joins TRBV18 to TRBJ1-1; the D is unclear. The CDR3 is 13 residues long. Trimming shortened V by 3 bases and J by 1 base, and 6 bases separated the two germline ends. Per the germline V gene, CDR1 is KGHSH and CDR2 is LQKENI. The CDR3 nucleotides read TGTGCCAGCTCACCCGGGCAGAACACTGAAGCTTTCTTT. Its translation: CASSPGQNTEAFF. Variable domain in full (rest from reference TRBV18 and TRBJ1-1): NAGVMQNPRHLVRRRGQEARLRCSPMKGHSHVYWYRQLPEEGLKFMVYLQKENIIDESGMPKERFSAEFPKEGPSILRIQQVVRGDSAAYFCASSPGQNTEAFFGQGTRLTVV.

This clone was seen a handful of times. This chain joins TRBV5-4 and TRBJ2-3; D call uncertain. The germline V gene has CDR1 SGHNT and CDR2 YYREEE (reference sequence). The V and J ends lost 0 bases and 6 bases respectively, with 2 bases between them. The CDR3 sequence is 11 residues long. For the CDR3, the DNA is TGTGCCAGCAGCTTGGAGGATACGCAGTATTTT. This translates into CASSLEDTQYF.

Judged by abundance, this clone is medium-sized. The chain combines TRBV13 with TRBJ1-2; D is uncertain. CDR1 is PRHDT, CDR2 FYEKMQ, per germline (reference sequence). V dropped 5 bases and J dropped 4 bases, with 11 bases sitting between them. This CDR3 is 13 amino acids long. This CDR3 is CASSTDLTYGYTF. The CDR3 region has the DNA TGTGCCAGCAGCACCGACTTAACCTATGGCTACACCTTC.

In its sample, this clone was seen a few times. Other DNA sequences in this sample translate to the same CDR3. The chain links TRBV6-5 to TRBJ1-3, with D hard to call. The V end lost 6 bases, the J end lost 0 bases, and 3 bases lay between the germline ends. Per the germline V gene, CDR1 is MNHEY and CDR2 is SVGAGI. The CDR3 length is 12 residues. For the CDR3, the DNA is TGTGCCAGCAGGGGCTCTGGAAACACCATATATTTT. It yields the protein CASRGSGNTIYF.

The rearrangement uses TRBV5-1 and TRBJ2-1; 11 bases line up with TRBD2. V gave up 2 bases and J gave up 2 bases; unmatched junction bases: 3. Germline V gene data show CDR1 as SGHRS and CDR2 as YFSETQ. This CDR3 spans 16 amino acids. CDR3 DNA: TGCGCCAGCAGCTTTAGCGGGGGGGCAACCTACAATGAGCAGTTCTTC. Encoded protein: CASSFSGGATYNEQFF.

The table lists this clone with a count of one. The CDR3 DNA reads TGTGCCAGTCTTCCGCGGGAGGGCGGCAATGAGCAGTTCTTC. Translating gives CASLPREGGNEQFF. The chain links TRBV19 to TRBJ2-1; 9 positions agree with TRBD2. Germline CDR1 reads LNHDA; CDR2 reads SQIVND (reference sequence). CDR3 length: 14 residues. Unmatched junction bases numbered 8, after V lost 8 bases and J lost 6 bases.

This clone was detected only a few times. The chain is built from TRBV4-1 and TRBJ2-6, with D unresolved. Trimming took 0 bases from V and 1 from J, leaving 16 bases between them. From germline, CDR1 is MGHRA and CDR2 YSYEKL. This CDR3 has 19 amino acids. The CDR3 bases are TGCGCCAGCAGCCAAGATAGATGGCAGGCGCCGTCTGGGGCCAACGTCCTGACTTTC. The encoded protein is CASSQDRWQAPSGANVLTF.

This clone showed up just a few times. This chain joins TRBV3-1 (or the pseudogene TRBV3-2) and TRBJ1-2, with a weak D call TRBD1 (5 bases). The CDR3 is 12 residues long. CDR1 LGHDT and CDR2 YNNKEL come from the germline V gene (reference sequence). V lost 4 bases, J lost 8 bases, and 11 bases lay in between. The CDR3 DNA sequence: TGTGCCAGCAGCCCCAGCCGGGGGGGCTACACCTTC. Amino acids: CASSPSRGGYTF.